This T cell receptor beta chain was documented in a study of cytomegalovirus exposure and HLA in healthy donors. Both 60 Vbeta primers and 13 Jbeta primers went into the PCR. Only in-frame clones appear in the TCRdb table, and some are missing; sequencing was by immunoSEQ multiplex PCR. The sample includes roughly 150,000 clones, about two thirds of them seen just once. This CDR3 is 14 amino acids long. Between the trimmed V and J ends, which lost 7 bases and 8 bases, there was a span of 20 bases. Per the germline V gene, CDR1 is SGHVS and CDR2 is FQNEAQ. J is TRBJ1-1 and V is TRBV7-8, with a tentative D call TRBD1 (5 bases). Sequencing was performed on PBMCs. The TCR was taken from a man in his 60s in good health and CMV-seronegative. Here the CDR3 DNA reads TGTGCCAGCACGCTAAGGCGGCAGGGCACAGAAGCTTTCTTT. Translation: CASTLRRQGTEAFF.